The clone carrying this T cell receptor (beta chain) was counted at least ten times. Time point here: newly diagnosed GD, antithyroid drugs for less than 3 months. From RNA extracted from PBMCs, the TCR library was made. This sample stems from a study of regulatory T cells in long-lasting Graves disease. The overall study: Graves' patients (newly diagnosed) had been on antithyroid drugs under 3 months.

Assembly of TCR beta libraries relied on iRepertoire HTBI primers together with Arm-PCR of CDR3 regions. Each CDR3 protein is one row after TCRdb ran MiXCR on the multiplex PCR reads. Here the sample spans hundreds of thousands of distinct CDR3 sequences, 16% being singletons. Germline V gene data show CDR1 as MDHEN and CDR2 as SYDVKM. Losses at the gene ends were 4 bases for V and 7 bases for J; bases not matched to a gene: 2. This CDR3 comprises 13 residues. These data were also reused for a study on T cells in Graves' hyperthyroidism and ophthalmopathy.

The chain uses TRBV28 and TRBJ2-5; 11 positions match TRBD1. The sequenced sample was peripheral blood mononuclear cells (PBMCs), obtained at new diagnosis, from a patient treated with antithyroid drugs. This sequence originates from a woman aged 25 to 39 with Graves disease. This chain's CDR3 is CASSSGQGVTQYF. Here the CDR3 DNA reads TGTGCCAGCAGTTCGGGACAGGGGGTGACCCAGTACTTC.